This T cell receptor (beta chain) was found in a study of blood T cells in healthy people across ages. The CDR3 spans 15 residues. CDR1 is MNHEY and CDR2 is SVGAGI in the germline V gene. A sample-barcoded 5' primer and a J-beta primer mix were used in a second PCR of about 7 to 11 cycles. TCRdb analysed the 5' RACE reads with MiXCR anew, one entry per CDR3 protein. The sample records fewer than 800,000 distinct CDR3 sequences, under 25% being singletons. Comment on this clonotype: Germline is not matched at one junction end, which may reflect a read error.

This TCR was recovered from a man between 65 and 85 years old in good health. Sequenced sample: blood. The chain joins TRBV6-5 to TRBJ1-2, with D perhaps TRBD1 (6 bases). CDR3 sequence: CASSYDWDTFYDYTF. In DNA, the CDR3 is TGTGCCAGCAGTTACGACTGGGACACCTTCTATGACTACACCTTC.